This section outlines one T cell receptor (beta chain) sequence together with its context. Its antigen remains undetermined. One base away there is no much larger clone; base qualities are not given. V drops 9 bases and J drops 4 bases, leaving 14 bases in between. The CDR3 spans 13 residues, from the cysteine through the phenylalanine. Just the 39-base CDR3 DNA is kept, in frame starting at base 1. CDR1 and CDR2 were assigned from the germline V gene (reference sequence) as LNHDA and SQIVND. TCRbeta CDR3 regions were amplified from genomic DNA by means of the immunoSEQ Assay, a bias-controlled multiplex PCR. Concerning the study's data processing: The number of nucleated cells in each sample was estimated from the amplification of reference gene primers within the assay. To quantify the absolute abundance of each unique TCRbeta CDR3 rearrangement, sequence reads were collapsed and filtered. For each sample, productive Simpson clonality was calculated as the square root of Simpson's diversity index across productive rearrangements. TCRdb obtained this table from immuneACCESS and retained in-frame rearrangements with V and J assigned. These tables miss some clones; where compared with another copy, unresolved V genes account for less than half of the shortfall, and the remainder is unexplained. V and J calls and clone size are those listed in that table; D and trimming were worked out from the DNA. The sample yields about 210,000 clones; roughly four fifths were counted once. The biggest ten clones account for about an eighth of the sample.

The data belong to a study of blood T cell repertoires in COVID-19 (dated by TCRdb to 2019 to 2021). Concerning the study at large: Samples covering the acute and convalescent phases of COVID-19 were provided by collaborators in the United States, Italy and Spain. Nearly every sample came with metadata listing a de-identified subject ID, COVID-19 status, age in years and sex. The dataset comprised deeply sampled blood TCRbeta repertoires from subjects exposed to, actively infected with, or recovered from COVID-19. The samples were drawn from two sources: the first 160 participants of the ongoing ImmuneRACE study, and fewer than 1,500 subjects contributed by 6 global collaborators. Where available, HLA class I and class II types were obtained from metadata supplied by the sample provider rather than from assay-based typing. The repertoires were released in a freely available public database intended as a resource for research on the immune response to SARS-CoV-2. The prospective study material was composed of cDNA or gDNA derived from T cells, B-cell-depleted T cells, or PBMCs. Overall results and qualifications from the work: The amount of clinical and demographic metadata varied by source and participant and was provided uncurated.

The collaborating institutions used their own protocols to collect whole blood in K2EDTA tubes. For TCRbeta analysis, collaborators shipped samples in one of three forms: frozen whole blood, isolated PBMCs, or DNA extracted from either of those sample types. Sequencing was performed on peripheral blood. The clonotype originates from a woman between 40 and 50 years old with acute or convalescent COVID-19. The rearranged segments are TRBV19 and TRBJ2-3; a tentative D call is TRBD1 (6 bases match). The CDR3 reads as follows: CASKGGFADTQYF. The nucleotide sequence is TGTGCCAGCAAAGGGGGATTTGCAGATACGCAGTATTTT.